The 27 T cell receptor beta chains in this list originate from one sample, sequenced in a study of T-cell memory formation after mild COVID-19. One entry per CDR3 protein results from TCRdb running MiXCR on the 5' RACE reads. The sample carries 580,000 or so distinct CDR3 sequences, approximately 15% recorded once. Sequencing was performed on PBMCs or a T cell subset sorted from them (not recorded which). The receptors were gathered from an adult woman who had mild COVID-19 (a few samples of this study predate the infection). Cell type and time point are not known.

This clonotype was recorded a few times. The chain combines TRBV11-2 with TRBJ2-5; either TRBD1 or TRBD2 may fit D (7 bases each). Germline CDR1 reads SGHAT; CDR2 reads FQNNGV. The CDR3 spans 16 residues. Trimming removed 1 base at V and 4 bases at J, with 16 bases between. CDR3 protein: CASSLVQGGLRETQYF. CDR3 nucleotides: TGTGCCAGCAGCTTAGTTCAGGGGGGGTTAAGAGAGACCCAGTACTTC.

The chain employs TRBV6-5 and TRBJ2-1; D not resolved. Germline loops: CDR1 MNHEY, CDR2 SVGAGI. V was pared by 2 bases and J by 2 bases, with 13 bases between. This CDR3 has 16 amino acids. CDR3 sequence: CASSYNLGPPYNEQFF. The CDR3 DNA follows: TGTGCCAGCAGTTACAACCTCGGGCCTCCCTACAATGAGCAGTTCTTC.

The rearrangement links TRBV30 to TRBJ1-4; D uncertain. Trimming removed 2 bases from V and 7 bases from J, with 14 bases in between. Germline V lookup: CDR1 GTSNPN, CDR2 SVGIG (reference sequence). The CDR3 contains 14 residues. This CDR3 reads CAWSIWSNSEKLFF. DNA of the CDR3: TGTGCCTGGAGTATTTGGTCTAATAGTGAAAAACTGTTTTTT.

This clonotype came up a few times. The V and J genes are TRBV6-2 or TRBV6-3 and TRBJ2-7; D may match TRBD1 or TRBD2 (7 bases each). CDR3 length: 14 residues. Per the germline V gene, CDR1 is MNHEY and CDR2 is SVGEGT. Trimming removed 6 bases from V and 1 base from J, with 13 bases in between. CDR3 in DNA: TGTGCCAGCAGGAGACAGGGAGGGTCCTACGAGCAGTACTTC. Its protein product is CASRRQGGSYEQYF.

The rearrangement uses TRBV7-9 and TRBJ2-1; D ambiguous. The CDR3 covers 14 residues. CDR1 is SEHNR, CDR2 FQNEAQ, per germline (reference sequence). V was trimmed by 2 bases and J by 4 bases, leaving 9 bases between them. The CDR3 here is CASSLRATYNEQFF. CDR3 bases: TGTGCCAGCAGCTTACGAGCGACTTACAATGAGCAGTTCTTC.

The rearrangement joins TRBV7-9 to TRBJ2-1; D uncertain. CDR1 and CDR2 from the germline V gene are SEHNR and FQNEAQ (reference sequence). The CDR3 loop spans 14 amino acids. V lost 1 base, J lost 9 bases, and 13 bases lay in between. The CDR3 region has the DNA TGTGCCAGCAGCTTAGGTCTATTCTGGAGTGAGCAGTTCTTC. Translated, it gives CASSLGLFWSEQFF.

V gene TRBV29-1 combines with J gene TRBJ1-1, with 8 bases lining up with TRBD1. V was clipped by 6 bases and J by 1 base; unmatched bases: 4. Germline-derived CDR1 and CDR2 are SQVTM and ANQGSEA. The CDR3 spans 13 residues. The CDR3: CSVIGQGNTEAFF. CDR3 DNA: TGCAGCGTGATCGGACAGGGGAACACTGAAGCTTTCTTT. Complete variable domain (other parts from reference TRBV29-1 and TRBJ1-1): SAVISQKPSRDICQRGTSLTIQCQVDSQVTMMFWYRQQPGQSLTLIATANQGSEATYESGFVIDKFPISRPNLTFSTLTVSNMSPEDSSIYLCSVIGQGNTEAFFGQGTRLTVV.

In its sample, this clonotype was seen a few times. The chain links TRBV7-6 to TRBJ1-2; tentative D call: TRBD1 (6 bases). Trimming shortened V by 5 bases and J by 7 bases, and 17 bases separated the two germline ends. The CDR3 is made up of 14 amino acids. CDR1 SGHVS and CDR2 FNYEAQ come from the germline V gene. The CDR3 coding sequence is TGTGCCAGCAGCCCGCGAGGGGGGGTTCTTGGCTACACCTTC. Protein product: CASSPRGGVLGYTF.

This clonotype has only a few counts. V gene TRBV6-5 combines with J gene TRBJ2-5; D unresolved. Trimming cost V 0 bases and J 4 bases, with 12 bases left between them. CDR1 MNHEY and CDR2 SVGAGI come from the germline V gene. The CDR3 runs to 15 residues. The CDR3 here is CASSYSSEYGETQYF. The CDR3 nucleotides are TGTGCCAGCAGTTACTCGAGCGAGTACGGAGAGACCCAGTACTTC.

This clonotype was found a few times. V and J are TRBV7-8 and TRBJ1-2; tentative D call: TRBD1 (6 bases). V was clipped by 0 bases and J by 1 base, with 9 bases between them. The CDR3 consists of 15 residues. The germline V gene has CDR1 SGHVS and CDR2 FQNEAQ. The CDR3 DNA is TGTGCCAGCAGCTTAGCCGGGACATTTAACTATGGCTACACCTTC. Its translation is CASSLAGTFNYGYTF.

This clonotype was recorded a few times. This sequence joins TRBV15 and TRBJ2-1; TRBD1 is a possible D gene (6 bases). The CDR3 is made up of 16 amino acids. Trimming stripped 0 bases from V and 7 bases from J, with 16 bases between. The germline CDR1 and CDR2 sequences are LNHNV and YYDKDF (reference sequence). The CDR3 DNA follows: TGTGCCACCAGCAGAGATGCCGATTTAGGGGGTAATGAGCAGTTCTTC. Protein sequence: CATSRDADLGGNEQFF.

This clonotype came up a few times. CDR3 sequence (DNA): TGTGCCAGCTCACCGAAGGCGTGGAACAATGAGCAGTTCTTC. Translating it yields CASSPKAWNNEQFF. The rearrangement links TRBV18 to TRBJ2-1, with unresolved D. Germline assignment: CDR1 KGHSH and CDR2 LQKENI. V lost 3 bases and J lost 5, with 11 bases in between. CDR3 size: 14 residues.

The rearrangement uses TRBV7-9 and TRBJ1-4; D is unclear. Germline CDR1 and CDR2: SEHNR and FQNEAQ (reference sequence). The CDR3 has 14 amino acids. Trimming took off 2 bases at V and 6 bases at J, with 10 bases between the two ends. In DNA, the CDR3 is TGTGCCAGCAGCTTAACCTCACCCTATGAAAAACTGTTTTTT. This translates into CASSLTSPYEKLFF.

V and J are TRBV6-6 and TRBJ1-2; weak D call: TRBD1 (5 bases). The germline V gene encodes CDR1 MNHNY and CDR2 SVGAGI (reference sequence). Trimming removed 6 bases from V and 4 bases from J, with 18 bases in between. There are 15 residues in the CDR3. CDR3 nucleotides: TGTGCCAGCAGAGAAAAGTCAGGGATTAGCTATGGCTACACCTTC. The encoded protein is CASREKSGISYGYTF.

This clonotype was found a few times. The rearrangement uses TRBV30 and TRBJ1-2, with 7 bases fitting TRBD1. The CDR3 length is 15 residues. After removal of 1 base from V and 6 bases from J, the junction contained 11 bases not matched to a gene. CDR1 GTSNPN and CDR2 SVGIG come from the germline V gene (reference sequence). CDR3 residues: CAWSAPWDSGDGYTF. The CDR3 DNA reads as TGTGCCTGGAGTGCTCCCTGGGACAGCGGAGATGGCTACACCTTC.

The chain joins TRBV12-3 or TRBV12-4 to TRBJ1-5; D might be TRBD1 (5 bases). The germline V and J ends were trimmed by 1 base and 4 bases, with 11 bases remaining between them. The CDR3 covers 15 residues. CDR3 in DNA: TGTGCCAGCAGTTTAGGGCCAGGGTTGAATCAGCCCCAGCATTTT. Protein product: CASSLGPGLNQPQHF.

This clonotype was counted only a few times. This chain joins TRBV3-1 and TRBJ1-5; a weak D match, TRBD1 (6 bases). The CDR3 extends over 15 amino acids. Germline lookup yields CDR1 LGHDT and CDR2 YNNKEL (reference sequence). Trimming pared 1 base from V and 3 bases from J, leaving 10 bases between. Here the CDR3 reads CASSQAAGDNQPQHF. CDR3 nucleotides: TGTGCCAGCAGCCAAGCGGCAGGGGACAATCAGCCCCAGCATTTT.

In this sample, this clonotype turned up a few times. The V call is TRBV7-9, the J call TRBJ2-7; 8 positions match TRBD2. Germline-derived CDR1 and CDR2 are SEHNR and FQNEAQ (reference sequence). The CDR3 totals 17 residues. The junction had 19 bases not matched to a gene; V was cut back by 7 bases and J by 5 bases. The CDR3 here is CASTTMGPGGPGDEQYF. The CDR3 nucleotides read TGTGCCAGCACCACCATGGGTCCGGGGGGGCCGGGAGACGAGCAGTACTTC.

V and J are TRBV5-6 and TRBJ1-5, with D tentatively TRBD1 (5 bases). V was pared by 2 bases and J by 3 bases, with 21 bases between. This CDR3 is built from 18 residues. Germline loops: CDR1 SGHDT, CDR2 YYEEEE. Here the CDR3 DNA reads TGTGCCAGCAGCTTCTACCAGGGCCCGGGGCCCGACAATCAGCCCCAGCATTTT. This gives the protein CASSFYQGPGPDNQPQHF.

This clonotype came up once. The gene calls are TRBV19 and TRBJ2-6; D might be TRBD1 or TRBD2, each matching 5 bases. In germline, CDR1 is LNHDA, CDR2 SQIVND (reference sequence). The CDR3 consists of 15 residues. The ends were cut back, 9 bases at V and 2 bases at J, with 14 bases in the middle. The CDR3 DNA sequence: TGTGCCAGCTCGAACGGGGCGGCTGGGGCCAACGTCCTGACTTTC. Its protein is CASSNGAAGANVLTF.

Written as DNA, the CDR3 is TGTGCCAGCAGCTTAGGGGACCGGCTAGCGTTCTACGAGCAGTACTTC. As protein: CASSLGDRLAFYEQYF. The chain couples TRBV7-6 to TRBJ2-7; D perhaps matches TRBD2 (6 bases). CDR1 SGHVS and CDR2 FNYEAQ come from the germline V gene. This CDR3 has 16 residues. V was shortened by 1 base and J by 3 bases, with 16 bases between the two germline ends.

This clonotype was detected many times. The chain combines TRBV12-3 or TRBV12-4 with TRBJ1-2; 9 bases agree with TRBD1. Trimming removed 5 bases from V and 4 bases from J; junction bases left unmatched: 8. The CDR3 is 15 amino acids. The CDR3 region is CASSPGTGSLYGYTF. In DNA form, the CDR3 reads TGTGCCAGCAGTCCCGGGACAGGGAGTCTCTATGGCTACACCTTC.

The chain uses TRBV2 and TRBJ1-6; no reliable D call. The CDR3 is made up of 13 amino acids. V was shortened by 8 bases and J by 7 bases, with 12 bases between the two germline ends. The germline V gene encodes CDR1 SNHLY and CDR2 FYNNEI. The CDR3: CASSGNLNSPLHF. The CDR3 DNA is TGTGCCAGCTCCGGGAACCTCAATTCACCCCTCCACTTT.

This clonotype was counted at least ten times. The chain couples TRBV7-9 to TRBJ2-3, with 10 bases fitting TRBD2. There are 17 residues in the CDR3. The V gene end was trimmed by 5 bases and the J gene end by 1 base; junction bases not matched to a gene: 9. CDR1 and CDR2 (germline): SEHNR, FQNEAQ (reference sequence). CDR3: CASSLPPTSGGTDTQYF. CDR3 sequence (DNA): TGTGCCAGCAGCCTCCCACCCACTAGCGGGGGCACAGATACGCAGTATTTT. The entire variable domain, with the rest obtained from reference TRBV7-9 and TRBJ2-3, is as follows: DTGVSQNPRHKITKRGQNVTFRCDPISEHNRLYWYRQTLGQGPEFLTYFQNEAQLEKSRLLSDRFSAERPKGSFSTLEIQRTEQGDSAMYLCASSLPPTSGGTDTQYFGPGTRLTVL.

This CDR3 reads CASSQVRTSGGYEQYF. CDR3 coding DNA: TGCGCCAGCAGCCAAGTGAGGACTAGCGGGGGGTACGAGCAGTACTTC. The chain links TRBV4-1 to TRBJ2-7; TRBD2 matches at 14 bases. This CDR3 has 16 residues. In germline, CDR1 is MGHRA, CDR2 YSYEKL. V gave up 1 base and J gave up 4 bases; unmatched junction bases: 3.

The CDR3 nucleotides are TGTGCCAGTAGCCCCTCTCCAGGGCGCCCAGGTAGAGAGACCCAGTACTTC. Its protein is CASSPSPGRPGRETQYF. The chain has TRBV19 and TRBJ2-5; a weak D match, TRBD1 (5 bases). This CDR3 is built from 17 residues. V dropped 6 bases and J dropped 4 bases, with 24 bases sitting between them. CDR1 is LNHDA and CDR2 is SQIVND in the germline V gene (reference sequence).

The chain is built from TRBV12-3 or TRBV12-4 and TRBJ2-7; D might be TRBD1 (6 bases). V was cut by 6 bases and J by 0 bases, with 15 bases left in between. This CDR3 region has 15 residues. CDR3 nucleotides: TGTGCCAGCAGCCTCTTAGAGGGACACTCCTACGAGCAGTACTTC. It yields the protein CASSLLEGHSYEQYF.